The 24 T cell receptor beta chains below come from one sample, sequenced in a study of T cell repertoires in cytomegalovirus infection. These receptors are not linked to any known antigen. One entry per CDR3 protein results from TCRdb running MiXCR on the reads. This repertoire shows roughly 920,000 distinct CDR3 sequences, roughly 30% found once; its top ten account for roughly 12%. The specimen was cultured CD8+ T cells from PBMCs, collected from culture after CMV antigen stimulation. These receptors were taken from a human donor in good health (CMV status not recorded). Some clones in this sample may be carry-over from other donors' samples.

This clonotype showed up just a few times. The chain is built from TRBV13 and TRBJ1-1; weak D call: TRBD1 (5 bases). V lost 5 bases and J lost 4, with 11 bases in between. The CDR3 sequence is 13 residues long. Germline CDR1 and CDR2: PRHDT and FYEKMQ (reference sequence). The CDR3 region is CASSQRGSTEAFF. Written as DNA, the CDR3 is TGTGCCAGCAGCCAGAGGGGCAGCACTGAAGCTTTCTTT.

The V gene is TRBV5-1, the J gene TRBJ2-1; D not resolved. The germline gives CDR1 SGHRS, CDR2 YFSETQ. This CDR3 is built from 15 residues. Trimming shortened V by 2 bases and J by 6 bases, and 15 bases separated the two germline ends. As DNA, the CDR3 is TGCGCCAGCAGCTTTGCTCACTACGAGGCCAATGAGCAGTTCTTC. Its protein is CASSFAHYEANEQFF.

DNA for the CDR3: TGTGCCAGCAGTTTCTCGGCAGGGGGCGCCACTGAAGCTTTCTTT. Translating it yields CASSFSAGGATEAFF. The chain carries TRBV27 and TRBJ1-1, with 8 bases matching TRBD1. This CDR3 has 15 amino acids. J was trimmed by 4 bases and V by 3 bases; bases with no gene match: 7. Germline V lookup: CDR1 MNHEY, CDR2 SMNVEV (reference sequence).

This clonotype was seen only a few times. The rearrangement links TRBV15 to TRBJ2-2; 9 nucleotides match TRBD1. After removal of 4 bases from V and 3 bases from J, the junction contained 12 bases not matched to a gene. Germline values: CDR1 LNHNV, CDR2 YYDKDF (reference sequence). The CDR3 loop spans 18 amino acids. CDR3 sequence reads: CATSTFTGGLLDTGELFF. The CDR3 nucleotides read TGTGCCACCAGCACTTTCACAGGGGGCTTATTGGACACCGGGGAGCTGTTTTTT.

This sequence joins TRBV7-3 and TRBJ2-3; no reliable D call. Deletions cut 1 base from V and 0 bases from J, with 8 bases between. This CDR3 region has 15 residues. Germline values: CDR1 SGHTA, CDR2 FQGTGA. The CDR3 DNA sequence: TGTGCCAGCAGCTTAAACGGGTATAGCACAGATACGCAGTATTTT. It encodes CASSLNGYSTDTQYF.

The chain recombines TRBV6-1 with TRBJ2-4; 14 nucleotides match TRBD2. The V gene's germline CDR1 is MNHNS and CDR2 SASEGT. After removal of 6 bases from V and 4 bases from J, the junction contained 5 bases not matched to a gene. The CDR3 extends over 16 amino acids. The CDR3 nucleotides read TGTGCCAGCAGGCGGACTAGCGGGAGGATTAAAAACATTCAGTACTTC. This codes for CASRRTSGRIKNIQYF.

The chain uses TRBV12-3 or TRBV12-4 and TRBJ2-3; 7 bases are a match to TRBD1. V was pared by 5 bases and J by 2 bases, with 4 bases of the junction left unmatched. The CDR3 is made up of 14 amino acids. CDR3 amino acids: CASSQTGPTDTQYF. As DNA, the CDR3 is TGTGCCAGCAGTCAGACAGGGCCCACAGATACGCAGTATTTT.

The sample holds many counts of this clonotype. V and J are TRBV7-6 and TRBJ2-1; TRBD1 matches 10 bases. V was pared by 5 bases and J by 7 bases, with 14 bases of the junction left unmatched. Germline V lookup: CDR1 SGHVS, CDR2 FNYEAQ. CDR3 length: 17 amino acids. CDR3 in DNA: TGTGCCAGCAGCCCTTTCCCGGGGACAGGGGATTCGAATGAGCAGTTCTTC. Its translation is CASSPFPGTGDSNEQFF.

The chain links TRBV4-1 to TRBJ1-1, with TRBD1 matching over 10 bases. Trimming removed 4 bases from V and 8 bases from J; junction bases left unmatched: 4. CDR1 MGHRA and CDR2 YSYEKL come from the germline V gene. The CDR3 is 13 amino acids. DNA for the CDR3: TGCGCCAGCAGCCGGGACAGGGGATCCGAAGCTTTCTTT. Residues: CASSRDRGSEAFF.

A word on this clonotype: Compared with germline, one end of the junction differs, possibly owing to a read error. V and J are TRBV5-5 and TRBJ1-1; D might be TRBD1 (6 bases). Germline CDR1 is SGHKS and CDR2 is YYEKEE (reference sequence). The CDR3 is made up of 12 amino acids. CDR3 amino acids: CANSLTGTEAFF. The CDR3 nucleotides are TGTGCCAACAGCTTAACAGGGACTGAAGCTTTCTTT. Together with reference TRBV5-5 and TRBJ1-1, the CDR3 gives the full variable domain: DAGVTQSPTHLIKTRGQQVTLRCSPISGHKSVSWYQQVLGQGPQFIFQYYEKEERGRGNFPDRFSARQFPNYSSELNVNALLLGDSALYLCANSLTGTEAFFGQGTRLTVV.

The genes are TRBV7-2 and TRBJ1-1, with 12 bases identical to TRBD1. Losses at the gene ends were 3 bases for V and 1 base for J; bases not matched to a gene: 6. This CDR3 region has 17 residues. The V gene's germline CDR1 is SGHTA and CDR2 FQGNSA. The CDR3 nucleotides read TGTGCCAGCAGCTTCGTCCCGGGACAGGGGGCGAACACTGAAGCTTTCTTT. It translates to CASSFVPGQGANTEAFF.

This clonotype appeared many times. The V call is TRBV7-9, the J call TRBJ1-1; no clear D. V lost 3 bases to trimming and J lost 2 bases, with 13 bases between them. CDR3 length: 15 residues. The germline CDR1 and CDR2 sequences are SEHNR and FQNEAQ (reference sequence). CDR3 in DNA: TGTGCCAGCAGCTTCCTTGACGCGGGCAACACTGAAGCTTTCTTT. This translates into CASSFLDAGNTEAFF.

This clonotype was seen at least ten times. This rearrangement joins TRBV5-1 to TRBJ1-5; D is undetermined. V lost 0 bases and J 0 bases, leaving 25 bases between the germline ends. This CDR3 contains 21 residues. Germline CDR1 reads SGHRS; CDR2 reads YFSETQ. The chain's CDR3 is CASSLVGGQAIVYISNQPQHF. The CDR3 DNA sequence: TGCGCCAGCAGCTTGGTTGGCGGGCAGGCCATCGTTTACATTAGCAATCAGCCCCAGCATTTT.

The chain recombines TRBV12-5 with TRBJ1-2; 8 bases fit TRBD1. V lost 5 bases and J lost 5; bases outside the gene matches: 19. Germline V gene lookup returns CDR1 LGHNT and CDR2 FRNRAP. The CDR3 is 18 residues long. The CDR3 region is CASGRAGTGGLSLYGYTF. CDR3 DNA sequence: TGTGCTAGTGGTCGGGCCGGTACAGGGGGGCTGAGTTTGTATGGCTACACCTTC. The entire variable domain, with the rest obtained from reference TRBV12-5 and TRBJ1-2, is as follows: DARVTQTPRHKVTEMGQEVTMRCQPILGHNTVFWYRQTMMQGLELLAYFRNRAPLDDSGMPKDRFSAEMPDATLATLKIQPSEPRDSAVYFCASGRAGTGGLSLYGYTFGSGTRLTVV.

This chain uses TRBV12-3 or TRBV12-4 with TRBJ2-2, with D tentatively TRBD1 (6 bases). Deletions cut 3 bases from V and 3 bases from J, with 8 bases between. The CDR3 spans 14 residues. CDR3: CASSFKGDTGELFF. CDR3 coding DNA: TGTGCCAGCAGTTTTAAGGGGGACACCGGGGAGCTGTTTTTT.

This clonotype has a count of ten or more. V is TRBV7-2 and J is TRBJ2-5; D not certain. V was pared by 2 bases and J by 5 bases, with 9 bases between. CDR3 size: 13 residues. Germline CDR1 is SGHTA and CDR2 is FQGNSA. The CDR3 region is CASSLLGWETQYF. In DNA, the CDR3 is TGTGCCAGCAGCTTATTGGGATGGGAGACCCAGTACTTC.

V gene TRBV6-5 combines with J gene TRBJ2-7; D tentatively fits TRBD1 or TRBD2 (6 bases each). The germline gives CDR1 MNHEY, CDR2 SVGAGI. V gave up 7 bases and J gave up 6 bases, with 19 bases separating them. CDR3 size: 14 residues. CDR3 protein: CASTYGGGGAEQYF. CDR3 in DNA: TGTGCCAGCACCTACGGGGGCGGAGGGGCCGAGCAGTACTTC.

The chain uses TRBV15 and TRBJ1-5; D possibly corresponds to TRBD1 (5 bases). V lost 5 bases to trimming and J lost 4 bases, with 18 bases between them. CDR1 and CDR2 from the germline V gene are LNHNV and YYDKDF (reference sequence). The CDR3 totals 16 residues. The DNA of the CDR3 is TGTGCCACCAGCGATAACCCCGGGGCAATTAATCAGCCCCAGCATTTT. The encoded protein is CATSDNPGAINQPQHF. The whole variable domain, filled in from reference TRBV15 and TRBJ1-5, reads DAMVIQNPRYQVTQFGKPVTLSCSQTLNHNVMYWYQQKSSQAPKLLFHYYDKDFNNEADTPDNFQSRRPNTSFCFLDIRSPGLGDTAMYLCATSDNPGAINQPQHFGDGTRLSIL.

This clonotype was detected a few times. V gene TRBV28 combines with J gene TRBJ1-5; D not certain. The CDR3 has 14 residues. The V end was cut by 7 bases, the J end by 3 bases, with 13 bases between. Germline V gene data show CDR1 as MDHEN and CDR2 as SYDVKM. The CDR3 DNA is TGTGCCAGCACCGATACTACTTACAATCAGCCCCAGCATTTT. Translating gives CASTDTTYNQPQHF.

The chain employs TRBV20-1 and TRBJ1-1; no clear D. CDR1 and CDR2 (germline): DFQATT, SNEGSKA (reference sequence). V was clipped by 1 base and J by 6 bases, with 12 bases between them. This CDR3 is 13 amino acids long. The CDR3 spells CSARGQEESEAFF. In DNA, the CDR3 is TGCAGTGCTAGAGGTCAGGAGGAGTCTGAAGCTTTCTTT.

In this sample, this clonotype turned up many times. CDR3 coding DNA: TGTGCCAGCAGCTTAAAGCAGGGTGGCAATCAGCCCCAGCATTTT. It specifies CASSLKQGGNQPQHF. The chain links TRBV7-6 to TRBJ1-5; a weak D match, TRBD1 (5 bases). V lost 2 bases, J lost 2 bases, and 10 bases lay in between. CDR3 size: 15 residues. Germline V gives CDR1 SGHVS, CDR2 FNYEAQ.

The chain carries TRBV19 and TRBJ1-1; 9 bases map to TRBD1. Trimming at V came to 0 bases and at J to 4 bases, leaving 12 bases not matched to a gene. Looked up from germline, CDR1 is LNHDA and CDR2 is SQIVND (reference sequence). The CDR3 extends over 18 amino acids. This chain's CDR3 is CASSIEGTGRILGTEAFF. The CDR3 nucleotides are TGTGCCAGTAGTATAGAGGGGACAGGGAGGATACTTGGCACTGAAGCTTTCTTT.

This clonotype was observed a single time. Given a much more abundant clone one base away, this may be a read error. This chain connects TRBV7-8 to TRBJ2-2; TRBD1 agrees at 9 bases. The CDR3 covers 18 residues. CDR1 and CDR2 from the germline V gene are SGHVS and FQNEAQ. The CDR3 nucleotides read TGTGCCAACAGCACGCACAGGGGGCGTCTGGAATTGGCCGGGGAGCTGTTTTTT. Protein sequence: CANSTHRGRLELAGELFF.

This clonotype has just a few counts. The chain joins TRBV6-1 to TRBJ1-3; D is uncertain. This CDR3 region has 15 residues. With 0 bases removed from V and 8 bases from J, the gap between germline ends came to 14 bases. Germline-derived CDR1 and CDR2 are MNHNS and SASEGT. CDR3 sequence (DNA): TGTGCCAGCAGTGAAGCGTGGGGAATGACGGACACCATATATTTT. This sequence encodes CASSEAWGMTDTIYF.